A selection of T cell receptor beta chains follows, all from one sample in a study of blood T cell repertoires in COVID-19. Sequencing used immunoSEQ multiplex PCR; TCRdb keeps in-frame clones, though not all of them. The table has roughly 140,000 clones, about 83% seen once. The sequencing sample was made of peripheral blood. Receptor source: a woman between 35 and 50 years old with acute or convalescent COVID-19. CDR3s include the opening cysteine and the closing phenylalanine or tryptophan. D genes are given only for firm matches. Clone size is shown for a subset of rows, as once, few, many or a class of expanded clone.

V: TRBV5-4
length: 13
size: .
D: .
J: TRBJ1-1
CDR3: CASSDLQGLGAFF
DNA: TGTGCCAGCAGCGATCTACAGGGTTTGGGAGCTTTCTTT

V: TRBV4-3
length: 15
size: .
D: .
J: TRBJ2-7
CDR3: CASSQEETDSYEQYF
DNA: TGCGCCAGCAGCCAAGAGGAGACTGATTCCTACGAGCAGTACTTC

V: TRBV5-1
length: 15
size: .
D: TRBD1
J: TRBJ1-1
CDR3: CASSITTGTGGEAFF
DNA: TGCGCCAGCAGCATCACAACCGGGACAGGGGGCGAAGCTTTCTTT

V: TRBV30
length: 16
size: .
D: TRBD2
J: TRBJ2-7
CDR3: CAWSRSGGLSSYEQYF
DNA: TGTGCCTGGAGCCGTAGCGGGGGGCTCAGCTCCTACGAGCAGTACTTC

V: TRBV28
length: 18
size: .
D: .
J: TRBJ2-7
CDR3: CASSSRAGVLRIAYEQYF
DNA: TGTGCCAGCAGTTCCCGGGCAGGGGTACTTCGGATAGCCTACGAGCAGTACTTC

V: TRBV6-6
length: 15
size: .
D: TRBD1
J: TRBJ2-4
CDR3: CASSRQGGAKNIQYF
DNA: TGTGCCAGCAGTAGACAGGGGGGGGCCAAAAACATTCAGTACTTC

V: TRBV11-3
length: 13
size: .
D: .
J: TRBJ2-1
CDR3: CASSQGWTNEQFF
DNA: TGTGCCAGCAGCCAAGGGTGGACAAATGAGCAGTTCTTC

V: TRBV7-6
length: 16
size: few
D: TRBD1
J: TRBJ2-7
CDR3: CASSLADRGSSYEQYF
DNA: TGTGCCAGCAGCTTAGCGGACAGGGGGAGCTCCTACGAGCAGTACTTC

V: TRBV20-1
length: 22
size: .
D: TRBD2
J: TRBJ2-3
CDR3: CSASTPIPSGLAGVGMTDTQYF
DNA: TGCAGTGCTAGTACCCCGATCCCATCTGGACTGGCGGGAGTGGGGATGACAGATACGCAGTATTTT

V: TRBV16
length: 13
size: .
D: .
J: TRBJ2-7
CDR3: CASTSRSTYEQYF
DNA: TGTGCCAGCACTTCGCGTAGTACCTACGAGCAGTACTTC

V: TRBV21-1
length: 14
size: .
D: .
J: TRBJ1-3
CDR3: CASPRQGPGNTIYF
DNA: TGTGCCAGCCCCCGGCAGGGGCCCGGAAACACCATATATTTT

V: TRBV19
length: 14
size: .
D: TRBD1
J: TRBJ2-7
CDR3: CASSSGTGSYEQYF
DNA: TGTGCCAGTAGTTCCGGGACAGGCTCCTACGAGCAGTACTTC

V: TRBV5-1
length: 14
size: once
D: TRBD1
J: TRBJ1-4
CDR3: CASSPGQTVEKLFF
DNA: TGCGCCAGCAGCCCGGGACAGACTGTTGAAAAACTGTTTTTT

V: TRBV6-4
length: 16
size: .
D: TRBD1
J: TRBJ2-2
CDR3: CASSPGTGDAPGELFF
DNA: TGTGCCAGCAGTCCCGGGACAGGGGATGCACCCGGGGAGCTGTTTTTT

V: TRBV6-5
length: 14
size: .
D: TRBD1
J: TRBJ1-4
CDR3: CASSRDSYSEKLFF
DNA: TGTGCCAGCAGCCGGGACAGCTATAGCGAAAAACTGTTTTTT

V: TRBV18
length: 16
size: .
D: TRBD1
J: TRBJ1-5
CDR3: CASSPTTGTANQPQHF
DNA: TGTGCCAGCTCGCCAACGACCGGGACAGCGAATCAGCCCCAGCATTTT

V: TRBV11-1
length: 16
size: .
D: TRBD2
J: TRBJ2-7
CDR3: CASSLGASGATYEQYF
DNA: TGTGCCAGCAGCTTAGGGGCTAGCGGGGCTACCTACGAGCAGTACTTC

V: TRBV5-1
length: 16
size: .
D: .
J: TRBJ2-3
CDR3: CASSLPTGLNTDTQYF
DNA: TGCGCCAGCAGCCTACCGACAGGACTTAACACAGATACGCAGTATTTT

V: TRBV11-1
length: 15
size: .
D: TRBD1
J: TRBJ2-7
CDR3: CASSISGTGFYEQYF
DNA: TGTGCCAGCAGCATATCCGGGACAGGGTTCTACGAGCAGTACTTC

V: TRBV20-1
length: 11
size: .
D: .
J: TRBJ2-7
CDR3: CSTQRLYEQYF
DNA: TGCAGTACCCAGCGGCTCTACGAGCAGTACTTC

V: TRBV11-2
length: 14
size: .
D: TRBD2
J: TRBJ2-3
CDR3: CASSGGVFTDTQYF
DNA: TGTGCCAGCAGCGGGGGGGTATTCACAGATACGCAGTATTTT

V: TRBV6-2/TRBV6-3
length: 16
size: .
D: TRBD2
J: TRBJ2-3
CDR3: CASSDPSGGVLDTQYF
DNA: TGTGCCAGCAGTGACCCAAGCGGGGGGGTCTTGGATACGCAGTATTTT

V: TRBV18
length: 14
size: .
D: TRBD2
J: TRBJ2-3
CDR3: CASSPGTGRDTQYF
DNA: TGTGCCAGCTCCCCAGGGACCGGGAGGGACACGCAGTATTTT